The entry below gives a single TCR beta chain sequence along with its context. The data belong to a study of T cells expressing NK-cell markers. UMIs were included in TCR beta cDNA generated by 5'RACE template switching. TCRdb reprocessed the 5' RACE reads; each CDR3 protein has one entry and no DNA is given. This sample's table reports about 150,000 distinct CDR3 sequences. Germline V gene lookup returns CDR1 KGHDR and CDR2 SFDVKD. There are 13 residues in the CDR3. This TCR was sampled from a woman aged 45-59 years in good health. Sequencing input: blood T cells: a sorted CD56 or NKG2C T cell subset, CD4+ or CD8+ T cells, or bulk PBMC T cells (not recorded which). The J gene is TRBJ2-7, the V gene TRBV24-1; no DNA is available, so the TRBD2 call from TCRdb remains unchecked. The CDR3: CATSARLVCEQYF.